The source of this TCR beta chain is a study of T cell responses to AZD1222 COVID-19 vaccine. Study-wide points: Regions 160-218 and 743-854 held dominance among vaccine-associated CD4 TCRs, which spanned spike. Reportedly, nearly half the spike-specific TCRs target unmutated variant regions. Repertoire collection took place solely once the T cell response had peaked.

This clone was picked up a small number of times. Antigen unknown. The CDR3 consists of 14 residues. Trimming took off 0 bases at V and 2 bases at J, with 8 bases between the two ends. Germline CDR1 is SGHKS and CDR2 is YYEKEE (reference sequence). Produced via immunoSEQ multiplex PCR; TCRdb's table is partial and in-frame only. The sample comprises about 92,000 clones, over 80% of which are singletons, and 7.5% rests with the top ten. Sequenced material: peripheral blood, taken on day 0 of AZD1222 vaccination. The genes are TRBV5-5 and TRBJ1-2, with D perhaps matching TRBD1 (6 bases). This receptor was taken from an adult in good health. The CDR3 spells CASSLGTANYGYTF. The DNA of the CDR3 is TGTGCCAGCAGCTTGGGGACAGCGAACTATGGCTACACCTTC.